This is a list of T cell receptor beta chains from one sample in a study of shared clonotypes between healthy human individuals. Libraries were prepared by immunoSEQ multiplex PCR; TCRdb keeps only in-frame clonotypes and omits some of them. The data show some 2.4 million clones, approximately 94% seen once. Sequenced sample: naive CD4+ T cells from PBMCs. Receptors originate from a man in his late teens or twenties in good health. Some clones in this sample may be carry-over from other donors' samples. CDR3s include the opening cysteine and the closing phenylalanine or tryptophan.

>TRBV5-1|TRBJ2-7|14
CASSWPDPPYEQYF
>TRBV7-2|TRBJ1-1|16
CASIKGMRGQNTEAFF
>TRBV18|TRBJ1-5|15
CASSPDGRPNQPQHF
>TRBV25-1|TRBJ2-3|15
CASSSSGAITDTQYF
>TRBV28|TRBJ1-2|13
CASRTGQVLGYTF
>TRBV4-3|TRBJ2-2|18
CASSQEVVAATNTGELFF
>TRBV10-2|TRBJ1-1|13
CASSESQNSEAFF
>TRBV9|TRBJ2-3|14
CASSQDGTTDTQYF
>TRBV4-1|TRBJ2-2|17
CASSERGGGASTGELFF
>TRBV7-9|TRBJ2-5|14
CASSLRQAKETQYF
>TRBV5-1|TRBJ1-1|16
CASSSQTGLSVTEAFF
>TRBV4-1|TRBJ2-3|17
CASSQTEREGRAYTQYF
>TRBV6-1|TRBJ2-7|14
CASSEVADSYEQYF
>TRBV5-6|TRBJ2-3|17
CASSLRTSGYSTDTQYF
>TRBV5-5|TRBJ2-4|13
CASSLEGPGIQYF
>TRBV5-1|TRBJ1-1|16
CASSSLGQGVTTEAFF
>TRBV7-9|TRBJ2-1|15
CASSRGSWAYNEQFF
>TRBV5-1|TRBJ2-2|16
CASSLARESNTGELFF